The 30 T cell receptor beta chains in this list originate from one sample, sequenced in a study of T-cell memory formation after mild COVID-19. TCRdb fed the 5' RACE reads into MiXCR, producing one record per CDR3 protein. The sample includes tens of thousands of distinct CDR3 sequences, more than 10% of them seen just once. Material for sequencing was PBMCs or a T cell subset sorted from them (not recorded which). The receptors originated from an adult woman who had mild COVID-19 (a few samples of this study predate the infection). Cell type and time point are not known.

The chain uses TRBV14 and TRBJ2-2; D ambiguous. Germline-derived CDR1 and CDR2 are SGHDN and FVKESK. The CDR3 consists of 12 residues. With 1 base removed from V and 10 bases from J, the gap between germline ends came to 7 bases. The chain's CDR3 is CASSQVAAELFF. The CDR3 nucleotides read TGTGCCAGCAGCCAAGTCGCGGCGGAGCTGTTTTTT.

The chain couples TRBV24-1 to TRBJ2-2, with 10 nucleotides matching TRBD1. The V gene's germline CDR1 is KGHDR and CDR2 SFDVKD. The CDR3 loop spans 20 amino acids. With 4 bases clipped from V and 2 bases from J, the junction kept 15 bases outside the gene matches. CDR3 amino acids: CATSDFPLTGGRLNTGELFF. In DNA, the CDR3 is TGTGCCACCAGTGACTTCCCATTGACAGGGGGCCGCCTAAACACCGGGGAGCTGTTTTTT.

This clonotype was picked up a small number of times. The V call is TRBV6-2 or TRBV6-3, the J call TRBJ2-1, with 9 bases lining up with TRBD2. Per the germline V gene, CDR1 is MNHEY and CDR2 is SVGEGT. The CDR3 consists of 14 residues. The trim removed 4 bases at V and 7 bases at J, leaving 5 bases unmatched. The DNA of the CDR3 is TGTGCCAGCAGTTCCCTAGCGGGATTTAATGAGCAGTTCTTC. The encoded protein is CASSSLAGFNEQFF.

This clonotype was observed a handful of times. The chain uses TRBV4-3 and TRBJ2-7; 7 bases line up with TRBD1. This CDR3 comprises 15 residues. Trimming at V came to 0 bases and at J to 2 bases, leaving 4 bases not matched to a gene. Germline CDR1 is LGHNA and CDR2 is YSLEER. DNA for the CDR3: TGCGCCAGCAGCCAAGATAAGGGACAGCCCTACGAGCAGTACTTC. This codes for CASSQDKGQPYEQYF.

A few counts support this clonotype. The chain employs TRBV2 and TRBJ2-7; 7 bases match TRBD1. The germline CDR1 and CDR2 sequences are SNHLY and FYNNEI. J was trimmed by 0 bases and V by 7 bases; bases with no gene match: 6. This CDR3 has 14 residues. The CDR3 loop reads CASIRTGYSYEQYF. CDR3 nucleotide sequence: TGTGCCAGCATACGGACAGGTTACTCCTACGAGCAGTACTTC. The full variable domain, completed using reference TRBV2 and TRBJ2-7, is EPEVTQTPSHQVTQMGQEVILRCVPISNHLYFYWYRQILGQKVEFLVSFYNNEISEKSEIFDDQFSVERPDGSNFTLKIRSTKLEDSAMYFCASIRTGYSYEQYFGPGTRLTVT.

This clonotype was counted only a few times. The chain employs TRBV12-3 or TRBV12-4 and TRBJ2-1, with D unclear. This CDR3 contains 11 residues. V lost 5 bases to trimming and J lost 9 bases, with 8 bases between them. CDR3 sequence: CASSLTTEQFF. The CDR3 nucleotides read TGTGCCAGCAGTCTGACAACTGAGCAGTTCTTC.

The chain carries TRBV20-1 and TRBJ2-2; tentative D call: TRBD1 (5 bases). This CDR3 is 13 amino acids long. Germline CDR1 and CDR2: DFQATT and SNEGSKA (reference sequence). The germline V and J ends were trimmed by 3 bases and 5 bases, with 10 bases remaining between them. CDR3 in amino acids: CSARLGATGELFF. In DNA, the CDR3 is TGCAGTGCTAGGTTAGGGGCAACCGGGGAGCTGTTTTTT.

This clonotype was seen a handful of times. As DNA, the CDR3 is TGTGCCAGCAGCCAAGAAAGCGGGAGGGCCTATGAGCAGTTCTTC. Translated: CASSQESGRAYEQFF. The chain employs TRBV4-2 and TRBJ2-1, with TRBD2 matching over 10 bases. This CDR3 contains 15 residues. Germline assignment: CDR1 LGHNA and CDR2 YNFKEQ. With V trimmed by 0 bases and J by 8 bases, 4 bases remained unmatched.

V usage is TRBV5-1 and J usage is TRBJ2-5; no clear D gene. The CDR3 runs 13 residues. Germline assignment: CDR1 SGHRS and CDR2 YFSETQ. V was trimmed by 4 bases and J by 0 bases, leaving 7 bases between them. CDR3 amino acids: CASSHDYQETQYF. The DNA of the CDR3 is TGCGCCAGCAGCCACGACTACCAAGAGACCCAGTACTTC.

This clonotype came up a few times. The chain uses TRBV5-1 and TRBJ2-3; D is ambiguous. V was trimmed by 0 bases and J by 1 base, leaving 18 bases between them. Germline V lookup: CDR1 SGHRS, CDR2 YFSETQ. The CDR3 is made up of 18 amino acids. The DNA for the CDR3 is TGCGCCAGCAGCTTGGAGCCCCCCTACCAAGCTGGCACAGATACGCAGTATTTT. This gives the protein CASSLEPPYQAGTDTQYF.

The rearrangement links TRBV25-1 to TRBJ1-3, with TRBD1 matching over 10 bases. Germline CDR1 reads MGHDK; CDR2 reads SYGVNS. This CDR3 is 17 amino acids long. V lost 1 base to trimming and J lost 7 bases; unmatched junction nucleotides: 10. DNA for the CDR3: TGTGCCAGCAGTGAATCCAACCGGGACAGGGGAATCAACACCATATATTTT. Its translation is CASSESNRDRGINTIYF.

The V call is TRBV4-2, the J call TRBJ2-1; D tentatively fits TRBD1 or TRBD2 (5 bases each). The germline CDR1 and CDR2 sequences are LGHNA and YNFKEQ. The CDR3 has 13 amino acids. V lost 4 bases to trimming and J lost 7 bases, with 11 bases between them. CDR3 coding DNA: TGTGCCAGCAGCCCCCGGGGCGCGAATGAGCAGTTCTTC. This sequence encodes CASSPRGANEQFF.

There are a few counts of this clonotype. CDR3 coding DNA: TGTGCCAGCAGCTTTCCTGGGACATTCTACAATGAGCAGTTCTTC. It codes for CASSFPGTFYNEQFF. The chain carries TRBV5-6 and TRBJ2-1; perhaps TRBD1 as D (6 bases). Germline-derived CDR1 and CDR2 are SGHDT and YYEEEE. V lost 2 bases to trimming and J lost 3 bases, with 12 bases between them. The CDR3 extends over 15 amino acids.

This clonotype showed up just a few times. The rearrangement uses TRBV5-1 and TRBJ2-1; D is possibly TRBD1 or TRBD2 (5 bases each). Germline CDR1 and CDR2: SGHRS and YFSETQ. V was cut by 0 bases and J by 0 bases, with 10 bases left in between. The CDR3 loop spans 16 amino acids. The chain's CDR3 is CASSLGSGLSYNEQFF. The CDR3 DNA reads TGCGCCAGCAGCTTGGGGTCGGGGCTCTCCTACAATGAGCAGTTCTTC. The whole variable domain, remainder taken from reference TRBV5-1 and TRBJ2-1, is KAGVTQTPRYLIKTRGQQVTLSCSPISGHRSVSWYQQTPGQGLQFLFEYFSETQRNKGNFPGRFSGRQFSNSRSEMNVSTLELGDSALYLCASSLGSGLSYNEQFFGPGTRLTVL.

The rearrangement joins TRBV6-5 to TRBJ1-6; no firm D call. The CDR3 loop spans 15 amino acids. Trimming pared 4 bases from V and 6 bases from J, leaving 13 bases between. Germline-derived CDR1 and CDR2 are MNHEY and SVGAGI. The CDR3 DNA sequence: TGTGCCAGCAGTTCCGGCGGCCTGGGTAATTCACCCCTCCACTTT. Residues: CASSSGGLGNSPLHF.

The sample holds a few counts of this clonotype. V usage is TRBV20-1 and J usage is TRBJ2-1, with unresolved D. Germline lookup yields CDR1 DFQATT and CDR2 SNEGSKA (reference sequence). CDR3 length: 15 residues. V was pared by 5 bases and J by 1 base, with 15 bases between. The CDR3 sequence: CSARSSSFSYNEQFF. The CDR3 coding sequence is TGCAGTGCTCGGAGTAGCTCCTTTTCCTACAATGAGCAGTTCTTC.

The V call is TRBV4-2, the J call TRBJ2-3; TRBD2 matches at 8 bases. J gave up 1 base and V 3 bases, and 6 bases lay outside the gene matches. The germline CDR1 and CDR2 sequences are LGHNA and YNFKEQ. The CDR3 covers 16 residues. The CDR3 coding sequence is TGTGCCAGCAGCCAGAAAGCGGGGGAGCGCACAGATACGCAGTATTTT. Protein product: CASSQKAGERTDTQYF.

Worth noting for this clonotype: A junction boundary mismatches the germline segment, possibly from a read error. V usage is TRBV6-1 and J usage is TRBJ2-1, with 8 bases fitting TRBD2. CDR3 length: 17 residues. Germline V gives CDR1 MNHNS, CDR2 SASEGT. As DNA, the CDR3 is TGTGCCAGCATTGAAGGGGTGGGACTAGTCGTGTACAATGAGCAGTTCTTC. It yields the protein CASIEGVGLVVYNEQFF.

This clonotype was detected a few times. V gene TRBV4-3 combines with J gene TRBJ2-1; TRBD2 might be the D (6 bases). Trimming took off 3 bases at V and 5 bases at J, with 11 bases between the two ends. This CDR3 spans 14 amino acids. CDR1 and CDR2 from the germline V gene are LGHNA and YSLEER. The CDR3 is CASSQQWGDNEQFF. The CDR3 DNA reads as TGCGCCAGCAGCCAGCAGTGGGGGGACAATGAGCAGTTCTTC.

This clonotype turned up a few times. The J gene is TRBJ2-7, the V gene TRBV5-5, with 12 bases lining up with TRBD1. The trim removed 0 bases at V and 0 bases at J, leaving 4 bases unmatched. The CDR3 consists of 17 residues. Germline CDR1 is SGHKS and CDR2 is YYEKEE (reference sequence). Here the CDR3 reads CASSLGGQGASSYEQYF. In DNA, the CDR3 is TGTGCCAGCAGCTTGGGGGGACAGGGGGCCTCCTCCTACGAGCAGTACTTC.

This clonotype was detected only a few times. The chain couples TRBV29-1 to TRBJ2-7; no clear D. Germline V gene sequence: CDR1 SQVTM, CDR2 ANQGSEA. The CDR3 is 12 residues long. With 6 bases removed from V and 4 bases from J, the gap between germline ends came to 13 bases. The CDR3 spells CSVETSGYEQYF. CDR3 in DNA: TGCAGCGTCGAGACCTCGGGTTACGAGCAGTACTTC.

This rearrangement joins TRBV5-1 to TRBJ2-7; 14 bases agree with TRBD2. The CDR3 is 16 amino acids. The J segment lost 3 bases and the V segment lost 8 bases, leaving 10 bases of the junction unmatched. Germline V CDR1 and CDR2: SGHRS, YFSETQ. The CDR3 DNA is TGCGCCAGATGGTCGGGACTAGCGGGGGACGACTACGAGCAGTACTTC. Its protein product is CARWSGLAGDDYEQYF.

The rearrangement links TRBV9 to TRBJ1-5; D remains ambiguous. This CDR3 region has 13 residues. The germline CDR1 and CDR2 sequences are SGDLS and YYNGEE. With 3 bases removed from V and 4 bases from J, the gap between germline ends came to 8 bases. The CDR3, as DNA: TGTGCCAGCAGCGCGGGTTCAAATCAGCCCCAGCATTTT. It translates to CASSAGSNQPQHF. Drawing the rest from reference TRBV9 and TRBJ1-5, the complete variable domain is DSGVTQTPKHLITATGQRVTLRCSPRSGDLSVYWYQQSLDQGLQFLIQYYNGEERAKGNILERFSAQQFPDLHSELNLSSLELGDSALYFCASSAGSNQPQHFGDGTRLSIL.

This clonotype was picked up a small number of times. The chain has TRBV5-1 and TRBJ2-7, with a possible D match to TRBD2 (6 bases). With 4 bases removed from V and 0 bases from J, the gap between germline ends came to 17 bases. This CDR3 region has 16 residues. Germline CDR1 reads SGHRS; CDR2 reads YFSETQ. The CDR3: CASSGPGTSSSYEQYF. The CDR3 DNA reads as TGCGCCAGCAGCGGGCCCGGGACTTCGAGCTCCTACGAGCAGTACTTC.

This clonotype was recorded at least ten times. This chain connects TRBV7-9 to TRBJ2-2; D not resolved. V gave up 5 bases and J gave up 5 bases, with 9 bases separating them. Looked up from germline, CDR1 is SEHNR and CDR2 is FQNEAQ (reference sequence). The CDR3 has 13 amino acids. The DNA of the CDR3 is TGTGCCAGCAGCCCTCAGGAAACCGGGGAGCTGTTTTTT. It translates to CASSPQETGELFF.

This clonotype showed up just a few times. The chain is built from TRBV3-1 and TRBJ2-1, with 12 bases fitting TRBD2. Germline V lookup: CDR1 LGHDT, CDR2 YNNKEL (reference sequence). This CDR3 contains 16 residues. J lost 8 bases, V lost 4 bases, and 9 bases had no gene match. The CDR3 coding sequence is TGTGCCAGCAGCCCCGAACTAGCGGGAGGTCGGGATGAGCAGTTCTTC. It codes for CASSPELAGGRDEQFF.

In its sample, this clonotype was seen many times. The rearrangement links TRBV5-5 to TRBJ2-7; a weak D match, TRBD1 (7 bases). Trimming pared 3 bases from V and 2 bases from J, leaving 12 bases between. The CDR3 totals 14 residues. Germline CDR1 is SGHKS and CDR2 is YYEKEE (reference sequence). The CDR3 DNA reads as TGTGCCAGCAGCTGGAGGGACAGACCCTACGAGCAGTACTTC. It yields the protein CASSWRDRPYEQYF.

This chain joins TRBV6-2 or TRBV6-3 and TRBJ2-7, with 7 bases fitting TRBD1. This CDR3 region has 12 residues. Trimming at V came to 6 bases and at J to 3 bases, leaving 2 bases not matched to a gene. CDR1 and CDR2 (germline): MNHEY, SVGEGT. The CDR3 DNA is TGTGCCAGCAGGGGGACAGACTACGAGCAGTACTTC. Its protein is CASRGTDYEQYF.

Many counts were recorded for this clonotype. The V gene is TRBV27, the J gene TRBJ1-1, with a weak D call TRBD1 (5 bases). CDR1 MNHEY and CDR2 SMNVEV come from the germline V gene (reference sequence). The V gene lost 3 bases and the J gene lost 2 bases, with 7 bases spanning the gap. CDR3 size: 13 residues. The CDR3 DNA sequence: TGTGCCAGCAGTTTTGGGGCCAACACTGAAGCTTTCTTT. The encoded protein is CASSFGANTEAFF.

The CDR3 here is CASSNRNQPQHF. In DNA form, the CDR3 reads TGTGCCAGCAGTAACAGAAATCAGCCCCAGCATTTT. J is TRBJ1-5 and V is TRBV12-3 or TRBV12-4; unclear D gene. V was clipped by 5 bases and J by 4 bases, with 6 bases between them. The CDR3 runs 12 residues.